Presented here are 29 T cell receptor beta chains from one specimen sequenced in a study of CD8 T cells in Susac syndrome. cDNA came from roughly 0.5 to 1 ug RNA primed by random hexamers. TCRdb itself ran the immunoSEQ multiplex PCR reads through MiXCR, one entry per CDR3 protein. The sample includes some 140,000 distinct CDR3 sequences, 75% to 90% of them seen just once. Input material: CD8+ T cells from PBMCs. The receptor source for this set is a human donor with multiple sclerosis.

Of note for this clonotype: The CDR3 ends on some other residue instead of the conserved phenylalanine or tryptophan, so this is likely a read error. The chain is built from TRBV4-1 and TRBJ2-1; D is undetermined. V was trimmed by 1 base and J by 9 bases, leaving 4 bases between them. The CDR3 is 11 residues long. Germline lookup yields CDR1 MGHRA and CDR2 YSYEKL. The CDR3 sequence: CASSQVGEQFL. Written as DNA, the CDR3 is TGCGCCAGCAGCCAAGTGGGTGAGCAGTTCCTC.

V and J are TRBV2 and TRBJ2-5; TRBD1 aligns across 10 bases. The CDR3 is 15 amino acids. The V gene's germline CDR1 is SNHLY and CDR2 FYNNEI. V lost 7 bases, J lost 4 bases, and 9 bases stayed unmatched. The CDR3 DNA follows: TGTGCCAGCAAACCGGGACAGGGGACCCTAGAGACCCAGTACTTC. Translating it yields CASKPGQGTLETQYF.

CDR3 DNA: TGTGCCAGCAGCCCATGGGACGGACCGAACACTGAAGCTTTCTTT. Its translation is CASSPWDGPNTEAFF. The genes are TRBV9 and TRBJ1-1; TRBD1 is a possible D gene (5 bases). Germline CDR1 reads SGDLS; CDR2 reads YYNGEE. The CDR3 sequence is 15 residues long. V was trimmed by 4 bases and J by 1 base, leaving 14 bases between them.

This chain uses TRBV6-1 with TRBJ2-1, with TRBD1 as a possible D gene (6 bases). CDR1 is MNHNS and CDR2 is SASEGT in the germline V gene. This CDR3 has 17 residues. The germline V and J ends were trimmed by 2 bases and 6 bases, with 20 bases remaining between them. Here the CDR3 DNA reads TGTGCCAGCAGTGAATGGAGAGGGGGTGCATCCAGCAATGAGCAGTTCTTC. Its protein is CASSEWRGGASSNEQFF.

The rearrangement joins TRBV19 to TRBJ1-6; D remains ambiguous. The CDR3 totals 14 residues. V was pared by 1 base and J by 8 bases, with 9 bases between. From germline, CDR1 is LNHDA and CDR2 SQIVND (reference sequence). CDR3 loop: CASSIGRVDSPLHF. The CDR3 DNA follows: TGTGCCAGTAGTATAGGCAGAGTGGATTCACCCCTCCACTTT.

The chain couples TRBV11-2 to TRBJ2-1; weak D call: TRBD2 (5 bases). CDR3 size: 14 residues. The V and J ends lost 7 bases and 0 bases respectively, with 10 bases between them. Germline V gene lookup returns CDR1 SGHAT and CDR2 FQNNGV. The CDR3 nucleotides are TGTGCCAGCAATCCTGGGAGCTCCTACAATGAGCAGTTCTTC. Protein product: CASNPGSSYNEQFF.

This sequence joins TRBV28 and TRBJ1-4; no definite D call. Germline lookup yields CDR1 MDHEN and CDR2 SYDVKM. This CDR3 is 15 amino acids long. V gave up 6 bases and J gave up 0 bases, with 11 bases separating them. Here the CDR3 DNA reads TGTGCCAGCAGAGCTCTCAGTACAACTAATGAAAAACTGTTTTTT. Translating it yields CASRALSTTNEKLFF.

The chain links TRBV7-3 to TRBJ2-1; 7 bases align to TRBD1. Germline V gene data show CDR1 as SGHTA and CDR2 as FQGTGA. The V segment lost 5 bases and the J segment 8 bases; nucleotides outside the gene matches: 9. CDR3 length: 14 amino acids. As DNA, the CDR3 is TGTGCCAGCAGCCCCAGCTACCAGGGGGATGAGCAGTTCTTC. This encodes CASSPSYQGDEQFF.

In its sample, this clonotype was seen once. V is TRBV2 and J is TRBJ1-1; 12 nucleotides align to TRBD1. This CDR3 is built from 14 residues. The trim removed 10 bases at V and 11 bases at J, leaving 14 bases unmatched. Germline lookup yields CDR1 SNHLY and CDR2 FYNNEI. The CDR3 DNA is TGTGCCATCCCGGGACAGGGGGCCCGGGGGGAGGCTTTCTTT. This gives the protein CAIPGQGARGEAFF.

The chain carries TRBV12-3 or TRBV12-4 and TRBJ1-1; D call uncertain. The germline V and J ends were trimmed by 5 bases and 7 bases, with 14 bases remaining between them. This CDR3 spans 13 amino acids. This chain's CDR3 is CASSIIFVGEAFF. In nucleotides, the CDR3 is TGTGCCAGCAGTATAATTTTCGTGGGTGAAGCTTTCTTT.

The chain uses TRBV5-1 and TRBJ2-2, with unresolved D. The CDR3 consists of 15 residues. V lost 2 bases to trimming and J lost 0 bases, with 8 bases between them. Germline CDR1 SGHRS, CDR2 YFSETQ. As DNA, the CDR3 is TGCGCCAGCAGCTTAGCCATCGCGAACACCGGGGAGCTGTTTTTT. Residues: CASSLAIANTGELFF.

V gene TRBV6-6 combines with J gene TRBJ1-2; D not resolved. Germline CDR1 MNHNY, CDR2 SVGAGI (reference sequence). This CDR3 is 16 amino acids long. V shed 2 bases and J shed 8 bases, with 21 bases lying between them. The CDR3 sequence: CASSYQPLSLKEGYTF. In DNA form, the CDR3 reads TGTGCCAGCAGTTACCAACCCCTCTCGTTGAAGGAGGGCTACACCTTC.

The chain uses TRBV6-5 and TRBJ1-2; D is unclear. Looked up from germline, CDR1 is MNHEY and CDR2 is SVGAGI. The CDR3 sequence is 12 residues long. Trimming cost V 5 bases and J 5 bases, with 9 bases left between them. The chain's CDR3 is CASSDTNYGYTF. In nucleotides, the CDR3 is TGTGCCAGCAGTGACACAAATTATGGCTACACCTTC.

As concerns this clonotype: One end of the junction varies from germline; a read error may be responsible. This rearrangement joins TRBV30 to TRBJ2-2; tentatively, D is TRBD2 (5 bases). There are 11 residues in the CDR3. Germline V lookup: CDR1 GTSNPN, CDR2 SVGIG (reference sequence). In DNA form, the CDR3 reads TGTGCCTGGAGTCTCGCCGGGGAGCCGTTTTTT. Translated, it gives CAWSLAGEPFF.

This clonotype came up once. The chain carries TRBV27 and TRBJ2-7, with D hard to call. This CDR3 is 13 amino acids long. V lost 2 bases and J lost 2, with 7 bases in between. Germline lookup yields CDR1 MNHEY and CDR2 SMNVEV (reference sequence). The CDR3 is CASSLGATYEQYV. CDR3 bases: TGTGCCAGCAGTTTAGGTGCGACCTACGAGCAGTACGTC.

The chain joins TRBV2 to TRBJ2-5, with D unclear. Germline lookup yields CDR1 SNHLY and CDR2 FYNNEI. The CDR3 runs to 13 residues. V lost 3 bases and J lost 3, with 8 bases in between. CDR3 DNA: TGTGCCAGCAGTGAGAGTATAGAAGAGACCCAGTACTTC. Translated: CASSESIEETQYF.

The rearrangement joins TRBV27 to TRBJ1-4; tentative D call: TRBD1 (6 bases). V lost 3 bases to trimming and J lost 8 bases, with 13 bases between them. This CDR3 spans 14 amino acids. Germline lookup yields CDR1 MNHEY and CDR2 SMNVEV (reference sequence). This CDR3 is CASSFTGGREKLFF. The CDR3 bases are TGTGCCAGCAGTTTCACGGGGGGCCGGGAAAAACTGTTTTTT. Looking up the rest from reference TRBV27 and TRBJ1-4 gives the full variable domain: EAQVTQNPRYLITVTGKKLTVTCSQNMNHEYMSWYRQDPGLGLRQIYYSMNVEVTDKGDVPEGYKVSRKEKRNFPLILESPSPNQTSLYFCASSFTGGREKLFFGSGTQLSVL.

The chain's CDR3 is CASSGGRTDTQYF. CDR3 DNA: TGTGCCAGCTCTGGGGGGAGGACAGATACGCAGTATTTT. V is TRBV2 and J is TRBJ2-3; D perhaps matches TRBD2 (6 bases). Trimming stripped 8 bases from V and 3 bases from J, with 12 bases between. CDR1 and CDR2 (germline): SNHLY, FYNNEI. The CDR3 is made up of 13 amino acids.

The chain couples TRBV27 to TRBJ2-3; perhaps TRBD1 as D (5 bases). The germline CDR1 and CDR2 sequences are MNHEY and SMNVEV (reference sequence). The length of the CDR3 is 13 residues. The V end was cut by 6 bases, the J end by 4 bases, with 11 bases between. The CDR3 DNA reads as TGTGCCAGCAGCTTAAGGGGCGCAGATACGCAGTATTTT. Its protein is CASSLRGADTQYF.

The rearrangement links TRBV3-1 to TRBJ2-5; TRBD2 aligns across 8 bases. The germline CDR1 and CDR2 sequences are LGHDT and YNNKEL (reference sequence). V shed 3 bases, J shed 3 bases, and the junction held 6 bases outside the gene matches. The CDR3 sequence is 15 residues long. CDR3 sequence: CASSHHTSGEETQYF. In DNA form, the CDR3 reads TGTGCCAGCAGCCATCATACTAGCGGAGAAGAGACCCAGTACTTC.

This clonotype was found once. This chain uses TRBV6-2 or TRBV6-3 with TRBJ2-1; D ambiguous. The V end lost 7 bases, the J end lost 0 bases, and 16 bases lay between the germline ends. Germline-derived CDR1 and CDR2 are MNHEY and SVGEGT. CDR3 size: 16 residues. CDR3 nucleotide sequence: TGTGCCAGCACCGCTGTAGGGCCCCCCTCCTACAATGAGCAGTTCTTC. Its translation: CASTAVGPPSYNEQFF.

V is TRBV4-1 and J is TRBJ2-1; D may be TRBD2 (6 bases). V dropped 4 bases and J dropped 6 bases, with 13 bases sitting between them. Germline CDR1 MGHRA, CDR2 YSYEKL. There are 14 residues in the CDR3. CDR3 region: CASSPREEGNEQFF. In nucleotides, the CDR3 is TGCGCCAGCAGCCCCAGGGAGGAGGGCAATGAGCAGTTCTTC.

V usage is TRBV5-1 and J usage is TRBJ2-4; the D is unclear. This CDR3 contains 16 residues. V was trimmed by 4 bases and J by 0 bases, leaving 14 bases between them. Germline loops: CDR1 SGHRS, CDR2 YFSETQ. This CDR3 is CASSPWGYIAKNIQYF. In nucleotides, the CDR3 is TGCGCCAGCAGCCCTTGGGGTTATATAGCCAAAAACATTCAGTACTTC.

This rearrangement joins TRBV28 to TRBJ2-1; D is tentatively TRBD1 or TRBD2 (5 bases each). The CDR3 contains 14 residues. The V gene lost 7 bases and the J gene lost 0 bases, with 10 bases spanning the gap. Germline CDR1 is MDHEN and CDR2 is SYDVKM. The CDR3 region has the DNA TGTGCCAGCATTAAGGGGAGCTCCTACAATGAGCAGTTCTTC. Protein product: CASIKGSSYNEQFF.

The chain employs TRBV9 and TRBJ2-3, with D possibly TRBD2 on 6 matching bases. The V gene's germline CDR1 is SGDLS and CDR2 YYNGEE. This CDR3 has 14 amino acids. V dropped 2 bases and J dropped 4 bases, with 11 bases sitting between them. CDR3 sequence reads: CASSVGSRADTQYF. Here the CDR3 DNA reads TGTGCCAGCAGCGTCGGGAGTCGAGCAGATACGCAGTATTTT.

The genes are TRBV13 and TRBJ1-2; perhaps TRBD1 as D (6 bases). In germline, CDR1 is PRHDT, CDR2 FYEKMQ (reference sequence). CDR3 length: 12 residues. Trimming left V 4 bases short and J 12 bases short, with 15 bases between. CDR3 in DNA: TGTGCCAGCAGCTATTCCAACAGGGACCACACCTTC. Translation: CASSYSNRDHTF.

The V and J genes are TRBV10-2 and TRBJ1-2; the match to TRBD1 covers 8 bases. Germline CDR1 reads WSHSY; CDR2 reads SAAADI. Trimming removed 2 bases from V and 1 base from J; junction bases left unmatched: 0. The CDR3 has 14 amino acids. The CDR3 DNA sequence: TGCGCCAGCAGTGAGACAGGGGGTAACTATGGCTACACCTTC. Its protein is CASSETGGNYGYTF.

This clonotype was picked up one time. V and J are TRBV2 and TRBJ1-2; a weak D match, TRBD1 (5 bases). Germline lookup yields CDR1 SNHLY and CDR2 FYNNEI. Deletions cut 8 bases from V and 6 bases from J, with 13 bases between. The CDR3 sequence is 12 residues long. This chain's CDR3 is CASGGENHGYTF. CDR3 coding DNA: TGTGCCAGCGGGGGGGAAAACCATGGCTACACCTTC.

The chain carries TRBV11-2 and TRBJ1-3; tentative D call: TRBD1 (5 bases). V was pared by 1 base and J by 0 bases, with 16 bases between. There are 18 residues in the CDR3. CDR1 and CDR2 (germline): SGHAT, FQNNGV. CDR3 region: CASSLGLGRPNSGNTIYF. The CDR3 DNA follows: TGTGCCAGCAGCTTAGGTTTGGGACGGCCTAACTCTGGAAACACCATATATTTT.